This TCR beta chain stems from a study of CD8 T cells in Susac syndrome (dated by TCRdb to the late 2010s). A note on the overall study: Whether CD8+ T cell activation and differentiation in Susac syndrome was antigen driven was tested using repertoire sequencing. Results the study describes overall, beyond this receptor: The TCR sequencing and HLA analysis was acknowledged to have included a relatively small number of individuals.

The germline V end is reduced by 6 bases and the J end by 8 bases; junction bases left unmatched: 7. Inclusive of the bounding cysteine and phenylalanine, the CDR3 is 14 residues long. CDR3 DNA only is kept here, 42 bases in frame from base 1. In the germline V gene, CDR1 corresponds to MNHEY and CDR2 to SVGAGI. This clonotype has only one observation. This clone's antigen is unknown. Qualities for individual bases were not recorded, and no much larger clone is one base off. One read alone is a weak basis. Peripheral blood CD8+ and CD4+ T cells from healthy donors, Susac syndrome patients and multiple sclerosis patients were profiled using high-throughput TCR beta sequencing. Multiple sclerosis controls were treatment-naive patients with stable or active relapsing-remitting disease fulfilling revised McDonald criteria. Bulk CD8+ and CD4+ T cells were purified magnetically by negative isolation, whereas CD8+ TEMRA cells were enriched by FACS. Blood was drawn into EDTA tubes, processed within 24 hours, and PBMCs were isolated by density gradient centrifugation. PBMCs destined for TCR sequencing were cryopreserved in liquid nitrogen and later thawed in a 37 °C water bath. The sorted or isolated CD4+, CD8+ and CD8+ TEMRA cells reached a purity of at least 90%.

RNA was extracted with the RNeasy kit and roughly 0.45 to 1 ug was reverse transcribed using random hexamers. TCR beta CDR3 regions were amplified with the immunoSEQ multiplex PCR assay covering 54 Vbeta and 13 Jbeta segments. Bias from PCR amplification was corrected by using a synthetic template baseline for primer optimization and for computational correction. The authors' analysis ran thus. Only productive sequences were kept, with reads annotated to V, D and J genes according to IMGT and analyzed in immunoSEQ Analyzer. Clonality was calculated as one minus the Shannon entropy normalized by log2 of the number of productive unique sequences. For each patient and control, public and private clones were evaluated among the 100 most prevalent clones. Clones were defined as Susac-specific if absent from the healthy and MS cohorts, from 900 to 1,200 published viral clones and from other ImmuneACCESS disease sequences. TCRdb handled the public reads itself, with Q25 trimming in fastp and clone calling in MiXCR, and kept productive beta chains. Rows merge per CDR3 protein into single entries with the most common DNA and genes. The V and J calls follow TCRdb's processing rather than the paper's. A total of about 250,000 distinct CDR3 sequences appear in this sample, just under 95% of them only once. The ten top clones hold about 0.071% of the sample.

The sequence was obtained from a human donor with multiple sclerosis. Sequencing was done on a sample of CD4+ T cells from PBMCs. The chain uses TRBV6-5 and TRBJ2-2; 9 junctional bases match TRBD2. The CDR3 loop reads CASRDSGGRGELFF. The DNA sequence is given as TGTGCCAGCAGAGATAGCGGGGGACGAGGGGAGCTGTTTTTT.